The sequence of this TCR beta chain was determined in a study of blood T cell repertoires in COVID-19. The assay was immunoSEQ multiplex PCR, and TCRdb's table has in-frame clones only and misses some. This table holds 250,000 to 300,000 clones, about 82% found once. Deletions cut 4 bases from V and 6 bases from J, with 20 bases between. CDR1 is SGDLS, CDR2 YYNGEE, per germline. There are 15 residues in the CDR3. This sequence originates from a man in his fifties or sixties with active or convalescent COVID-19. This chain connects TRBV9 to TRBJ2-7; D may be TRBD1 (6 bases). The material sequenced was peripheral blood. This chain's CDR3 is CASSSVGAASGEQYF. The CDR3 coding sequence is TGTGCCAGCAGCTCTGTGGGGGCAGCCTCGGGCGAGCAGTACTTC.